Described below is a single T cell receptor beta chain sequence and its context. The entry originates in a study of blood T cell repertoires in COVID-19. Study summary: Spain, Italy and the United States supplied samples that represented acute and convalescent COVID-19. PBMCs, B-cell-depleted T cells, or T cells provided the cDNA or gDNA that made up the material.

Authors' data handling: Reference gene primers were amplified, and this amplification served to estimate nucleated cell counts. Sequenced by immunoSEQ multiplex PCR; TCRdb stores in-frame clones only, minus some. The DNA gave D and trimming, while V, J and clone size come from that table. The table shows a few hundred thousand clones, with about 84% occurring only once. The V end was cut by 2 bases, the J end by 0 bases, with 11 bases between. The CDR3 runs to 16 residues. Germline CDR1 and CDR2: MDHEN and SYDVKM. The sequence was collected from a human donor in a cohort sampled during active COVID-19. The chain is built from TRBV28 and TRBJ2-4; D unresolved. The specimen was peripheral blood. CDR3 nucleotides: TGTGCCAGCAGTTTAGTGACTCCACAAGCCAAAAACATTCAGTACTTC. This gives the protein CASSLVTPQAKNIQYF.